This TCR beta chain was found in a study of OX40 agonist ivuxolimab in advanced cancers. Looking at the study overall: Ivuxolimab, which targeted the costimulatory receptor OX40 (CD134), was an agonistic, fully human IgG2 monoclonal antibody. Of the approximately 54 dose-escalation patients, hepatocellular carcinoma was present in roughly 19, melanoma in approximately 15, renal cell carcinoma in 9 and head and neck cancer in 9. Peripheral TCRbeta sequencing was intended to test whether TCR sequence diversity was altered and clonal T-cell expansion was caused by ivuxolimab. The paper describes the monotherapy dose-escalation part (N of about 47 patients) of the phase I trial of ivuxolimab. Patients were allowed to have had prior anti-PD-1, anti-PD-L1 or anti-CTLA-4 therapy, and around 41% of the dose-escalation patients had previously received checkpoint inhibitors. Intravenous ivuxolimab was administered to patients every 2 weeks at six dose levels: 0.01, 0.1, 0.3, 1.5, 3 and 10 mg/kg. A male proportion of 82.7% and a mean age of roughly 58 years, ranging from 23 to 79, were recorded for the dose-escalation cohort. Partial responses occurred in three dose-escalation patients, of whom one had hepatocellular carcinoma and two had cutaneous melanoma. What the work shows at the level of the full study, not this receptor alone: In partial responders in the 0.1-3.0 mg/kg groups, normalized peripheral clonal expansion was found to be among the lowest, especially among CD8+ T cells. At doses of 0.1 to 3.0 mg/kg, clonal expansion of both CD4+ and CD8+ T cells in blood was seen between baseline and week 6. Low levels of normalized T-cell clonal expansion were also shown by some nonresponding patients. The antigen specificity of the peripheral T cells that underwent clonal expansion was not determined. After ivuxolimab, CD8+ T cells had more expanded clones than CD4+ T cells on average.

Germline trimming amounts to 6 bases on V and 3 bases on J, with 1 as the count of junction bases outside the gene matches. The CDR3 has 13 amino acids, counting the end cysteine and phenylalanine. The entry retains the CDR3 DNA only, 39 bases that are in frame from base 1. Reading the germline V gene gives CDR1 SGHRS and CDR2 YFSETQ. Genomic DNA was isolated from the sorted cells so that the TCRbeta CDR3 region could be sequenced. The immunoSEQ Assay was used to sequence the TCRbeta CDR3 regions. The immuneACCESS repertoire file appears here via TCRdb, limited to in-frame rearrangements. These files lack a portion of the clones; in checked studies, under half of the deficit traces to unresolved V genes, and the cause of the others is not known. This sample has around 48,000 clones in its table, and 65% to 85% of those were observed once. The ten biggest clones cover 1% to 1.5% of the sample. In regard to this clone: Its specific antigen is unknown. No base qualities exist here, and no much larger clone lies one base off it.

The trial excluded patients who had a history of autoimmune disease or who were on systemic immunosuppression. Peripheral blood for TCR sequencing was collected from all dose cohorts at baseline, on cycle 4 day 1, and on cycle 7 day 1. The samples were drawn from a first-in-human, open-label, multicenter phase I dose-escalation trial of ivuxolimab. Adults with locally advanced or metastatic head and neck squamous cell, hepatocellular, melanoma or renal cell carcinoma were enrolled in the trial. Before TCR sequencing, CD4+ T cells and CD8+ T cells were sorted from peripheral blood as separate populations.

Specimen: CD4+ or CD8+ T cells sorted from blood, collected in a trial of the OX40 agonist ivuxolimab. The sequence links TRBV5-1 to TRBJ1-4, and TRBD1 matches 8 of the central bases. The receptor comes from an adult with an advanced solid tumor such as melanoma, head and neck, liver or kidney cancer. The sequenced DNA is TGCGCCAGCAACAGGGGGGCTAATGAAAAACTGTTTTTT. It codes for CASNRGANEKLFF.